The 19 T cell receptor beta chains in this list originate from one sample, sequenced in a study of blood T cell repertoires in COVID-19. TCRdb keeps only in-frame clones here, not all; method: immunoSEQ multiplex PCR. Among about 210,000 clones listed, 80% were seen once. The sample consisted of peripheral blood. The receptor set was obtained from a man aged 60 to 69 with acute or convalescent COVID-19.

The CDR3 reads CAIRRDRFNSPLHF. The CDR3 DNA sequence: TGTGCCATCAGGAGGGACAGATTCAATTCACCCCTCCACTTT. The chain links TRBV10-3 to TRBJ1-6, with TRBD1 matching over 7 bases. The CDR3 covers 14 residues. J was trimmed by 7 bases and V by 6 bases; bases with no gene match: 6. Germline V gene data show CDR1 as ENHRY and CDR2 as SYGVKD.

This clone occurred once. The chain joins TRBV30 to TRBJ1-2, with D perhaps TRBD1 (5 bases). The V end lost 0 bases, the J end lost 6 bases, and 17 bases lay between the germline ends. The CDR3 extends over 15 amino acids. From germline, CDR1 is GTSNPN and CDR2 SVGIG (reference sequence). The CDR3: CAWSVSGGSRDGYTF. The DNA for the CDR3 is TGTGCCTGGAGTGTATCGGGTGGTTCCAGGGATGGCTACACCTTC.

The chain combines TRBV6-2 or TRBV6-3 with TRBJ1-4; D not certain. The ends were cut back, 2 bases at V and 3 bases at J, with 7 bases in the middle. Germline values: CDR1 MNHEY, CDR2 SVGEGT. The CDR3 has 14 amino acids. The CDR3 region is CASSYGRANEKLFF. As DNA, the CDR3 is TGTGCCAGCAGTTACGGGAGAGCTAATGAAAAACTGTTTTTT.

The J gene is TRBJ2-5, the V gene TRBV24-1; a weak D match, TRBD1 (6 bases). This CDR3 region has 15 residues. Trimming cost V 2 bases and J 5 bases, with 14 bases left between them. From germline, CDR1 is KGHDR and CDR2 SFDVKD. Written as DNA, the CDR3 is TGTGCCACCAGTGATTCACGAGGGGGTGGGGAGACCCAGTACTTC. Protein: CATSDSRGGGETQYF.

The V and J genes are TRBV7-8 and TRBJ1-5, with D perhaps TRBD1 (6 bases). The CDR3 covers 14 residues. V lost 6 bases and J lost 4, with 13 bases in between. Germline CDR1 is SGHVS and CDR2 is FQNEAQ. Here the CDR3 reads CASRLDSLNQPQHF. The CDR3 DNA follows: TGTGCCAGCAGACTGGACAGCCTGAATCAGCCCCAGCATTTT.

This chain connects TRBV6-4 to TRBJ2-5; tentative D call: TRBD2 (7 bases). The CDR3 contains 15 residues. V was clipped by 6 bases and J by 3 bases, with 17 bases between them. The germline V gene has CDR1 MRHNA and CDR2 SNTAGT. CDR3 DNA sequence: TGTGCCAGCAGCCCCGGGCGGGGGCGAGAAGAGACCCAGTACTTC. Protein product: CASSPGRGREETQYF.

V is TRBV28 and J is TRBJ2-7; no reliable D call. V was shortened by 5 bases and J by 3 bases, with 8 bases between the two germline ends. CDR1 MDHEN and CDR2 SYDVKM come from the germline V gene. CDR3 length: 12 residues. The CDR3 region has the DNA TGTGCCAGCAGTCCTAATTACTACGAGCAGTACTTC. This codes for CASSPNYYEQYF. Drawing the rest from reference TRBV28 and TRBJ2-7, the complete variable domain is DVKVTQSSRYLVKRTGEKVFLECVQDMDHENMFWYRQDPGLGLRLIYFSYDVKMKEKGDIPEGYSVSREKKERFSLILESASTNQTSMYLCASSPNYYEQYFGPGTRLTVT.

The chain uses TRBV7-3 and TRBJ2-5, with 16 nucleotides matching TRBD2. V lost 5 bases and J lost 3; bases outside the gene matches: 6. CDR1 is SGHTA, CDR2 FQGTGA, per germline. This CDR3 has 17 amino acids. The CDR3 loop reads CASSPGLAGGRKETQYF. The CDR3 bases are TGTGCCAGCAGCCCGGGACTAGCGGGGGGGAGGAAAGAGACCCAGTACTTC.

CDR3 residues: CASSPTTGIQPQHF. CDR3 sequence (DNA): TGCGCCAGCAGCCCGACGACAGGTATCCAGCCCCAGCATTTT. The chain uses TRBV4-1 and TRBJ1-5, with D perhaps matching TRBD1 (6 bases). Germline CDR1 and CDR2: MGHRA and YSYEKL. With 4 bases removed from V and 7 bases from J, the gap between germline ends came to 14 bases. The CDR3 has 14 residues.

V and J are TRBV15 and TRBJ2-3, with TRBD2 as a possible D gene (5 bases). Trimming removed 0 bases at V and 2 bases at J, with 12 bases between. CDR1 is LNHNV, CDR2 YYDKDF, per germline (reference sequence). The CDR3 is made up of 16 amino acids. Written as DNA, the CDR3 is TGTGCCACCAGCAGAGATCTAGGAGGACTCACAGATACGCAGTATTTT. It encodes CATSRDLGGLTDTQYF.

The gene calls are TRBV30 and TRBJ1-2; tentative D call: TRBD1 (6 bases). The CDR3 consists of 12 residues. Germline lookup yields CDR1 GTSNPN and CDR2 SVGIG (reference sequence). With 1 base removed from V and 6 bases from J, the gap between germline ends came to 9 bases. The CDR3 nucleotides are TGTGCCTGGAGTGGGACAGCTAATGGCTACACCTTC. Translated, it gives CAWSGTANGYTF. Full variable domain (missing parts from reference TRBV30 and TRBJ1-2): SQTIHQWPATLVQPVGSPLSLECTVEGTSNPNLYWYRQAAGRGLQLLFYSVGIGQISSEVPQNLSASRPQDRQFILSSKKLLLSDSGFYLCAWSGTANGYTFGSGTRLTVV.

This chain joins TRBV27 and TRBJ2-7, with 12 nucleotides matching TRBD2. V lost 8 bases to trimming and J lost 4 bases; unmatched junction nucleotides: 9. This CDR3 comprises 15 residues. Germline CDR1 MNHEY, CDR2 SMNVEV (reference sequence). Written as DNA, the CDR3 is TGTGCCAGCTGCCCCCAGACTAGCGGGAGTTACGAGCAGTACTTC. The encoded protein is CASCPQTSGSYEQYF.

The rearrangement links TRBV9 to TRBJ1-1; D uncertain. The V gene's germline CDR1 is SGDLS and CDR2 YYNGEE. The V end was cut by 3 bases, the J end by 1 base, with 10 bases between. The CDR3 extends over 14 amino acids. Here the CDR3 reads CASSAITANTEAFF. DNA of the CDR3: TGTGCCAGCAGCGCAATAACAGCGAACACTGAAGCTTTCTTT.

The rearrangement links TRBV2 to TRBJ2-2; TRBD1 agrees at 10 bases. Germline CDR1 reads SNHLY; CDR2 reads FYNNEI. The ends lost 6 bases at V and 7 bases at J; junction bases unmatched: 8. There are 15 residues in the CDR3. The CDR3 bases are TGTGCCAGCAGAGAGGGGACAGGGGCCCACGGGGAGCTGTTTTTT. It translates to CASREGTGAHGELFF. Using reference TRBV2 and TRBJ2-2 for the parts outside the CDR3, the full variable domain is EPEVTQTPSHQVTQMGQEVILRCVPISNHLYFYWYRQILGQKVEFLVSFYNNEISEKSEIFDDQFSVERPDGSNFTLKIRSTKLEDSAMYFCASREGTGAHGELFFGEGSRLTVL.

This clone was observed a handful of times. The V and J genes are TRBV15 and TRBJ2-1, with D possibly TRBD2 on 5 matching bases. Germline CDR1 LNHNV, CDR2 YYDKDF (reference sequence). V was pared by 4 bases and J by 7 bases, with 17 bases between. The CDR3 covers 15 residues. The CDR3 spells CATSNDYPPANEQFF. In nucleotides, the CDR3 is TGTGCCACCAGCAACGACTACCCGCCCGCTAATGAGCAGTTCTTC.

The chain is built from TRBV7-2 and TRBJ2-5, with 10 positions matching TRBD2. The CDR3 consists of 16 residues. The trim removed 3 bases at V and 1 base at J, leaving 5 bases unmatched. Germline-derived CDR1 and CDR2 are SGHTA and FQGNSA. CDR3 region: CASSFGAGGSQETQYF. The CDR3 DNA is TGTGCCAGCAGCTTCGGAGCGGGAGGGTCCCAAGAGACCCAGTACTTC.

The chain uses TRBV7-9 and TRBJ2-1, with D unresolved. This CDR3 contains 15 residues. Germline CDR1 and CDR2: SEHNR and FQNEAQ (reference sequence). Between the trimmed V and J ends, which lost 1 base and 2 bases, there was a span of 9 bases. The CDR3, as DNA: TGTGCCAGCAGCTTAGGAGGAAGTCCCTACAATGAGCAGTTCTTC. Amino acid sequence: CASSLGGSPYNEQFF.

This clone was found a few times. The CDR3 sequence: CASSLRGGSFTDTQYF. CDR3 bases: TGTGCCAGCAGCTTACGGGGCGGGAGCTTTACAGATACGCAGTATTTT. The V gene is TRBV5-5, the J gene TRBJ2-3; 7 bases line up with TRBD2. The CDR3 extends over 16 amino acids. The V gene's germline CDR1 is SGHKS and CDR2 YYEKEE (reference sequence). Losses at the gene ends were 2 bases for V and 3 bases for J; bases not matched to a gene: 9.

The J gene is TRBJ2-3, the V gene TRBV27; 15 nucleotides match TRBD2. The V gene end was trimmed by 5 bases and the J gene end by 1 base; junction bases not matched to a gene: 7. This CDR3 spans 18 amino acids. Per the germline V gene, CDR1 is MNHEY and CDR2 is SMNVEV (reference sequence). The CDR3 nucleotides read TGTGCCAGCAGTCCCGGGACTAGCGGGAGGCAAGGCACAGATACGCAGTATTTT. As protein: CASSPGTSGRQGTDTQYF.